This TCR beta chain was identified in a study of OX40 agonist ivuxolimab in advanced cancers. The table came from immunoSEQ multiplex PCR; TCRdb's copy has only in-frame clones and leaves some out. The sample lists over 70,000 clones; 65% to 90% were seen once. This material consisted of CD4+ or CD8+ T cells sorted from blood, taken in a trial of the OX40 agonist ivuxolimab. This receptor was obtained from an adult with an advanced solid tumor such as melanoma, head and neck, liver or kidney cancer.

The CDR3 sequence: CASTTDRGPFKQFF. Here the CDR3 DNA reads TGTGCCAGCACCACGGACAGGGGGCCCTTCAAGCAGTTCTTC. The chain employs TRBV6-1 and TRBJ2-1; 11 bases line up with TRBD1. The CDR3 is 14 amino acids. Germline trimming cut 7 bases from V and 11 bases from J; bases unmatched to any gene: 10. From germline, CDR1 is MNHNS and CDR2 SASEGT.